Listed below are T cell receptor beta chains from one sample, sequenced in a study of spatial heterogeneity in lung cancer. TCRdb passed the 5' RACE reads through MiXCR, listing each CDR3 protein once. This table has about 38,000 distinct CDR3 sequences, 6% to 8% appearing once. The sequencing here drew on PBMCs, taken at surgery. The receptors come from a male donor with early-stage non-small cell lung cancer. Both conserved end residues are part of each CDR3.

j_gene,v_gene,CDR3aa
TRBJ1-1,TRBV6-6,CASTGTIQNTEAFF
TRBJ1-6,TRBV5-1,CASSSPAGNSPLHF
TRBJ2-1,TRBV7-3,CASSLSQGTNEQFF
TRBJ2-3,TRBV12-3/TRBV12-4,CASSLRLAGAVDTQYF
TRBJ1-2,TRBV2,CASKMGGGPQGYTF
TRBJ2-3,TRBV2,CASSKDRSTDTQYF
TRBJ1-1,TRBV7-7,CASSSIPDSEAFF
TRBJ2-2,TRBV7-3,CASSSTGELFF
TRBJ2-1,TRBV6-5,CASTSSTGTSGRALQFF
TRBJ2-1,TRBV29-1,CSVGRTGAYNEQFF
TRBJ1-2,TRBV27,CASSLDRGRYGYTF
TRBJ2-5,TRBV4-3,CASSQGWTGQETQYF
TRBJ2-3,TRBV24-1,CATSRGTSTDTQYF
TRBJ1-4,TRBV6-6,CASSGRKLFF
TRBJ2-3,TRBV15,CATRRGGAEDTQYF
TRBJ2-7,TRBV19,CASRSLGQDSYEQYF
TRBJ2-5,TRBV6-5,CASSYSAGIGETQYF
TRBJ1-2,TRBV6-2/TRBV6-3,CASSYSTNYGYTF
TRBJ1-6,TRBV7-2,CASSLRGPSSYNSPLHF
TRBJ2-2,TRBV14,CASSPLGGGADTGELFF
TRBJ1-5,TRBV7-2,CASSLGTARNQPQHF
TRBJ2-5,TRBV9,CASSARTSSETQYF
TRBJ2-3,TRBV29-1,CSVGKLDTQYF
TRBJ1-2,TRBV13,CASSFGKGINYGYTF
TRBJ2-3,TRBV27,CASSFGGGTQYF
TRBJ2-5,TRBV30,CAWSSSGPETQYF
TRBJ1-6,TRBV7-2,CASSSGVNSPLHF
TRBJ1-5,TRBV12-3/TRBV12-4,CASSANQPQHF
TRBJ1-2,TRBV19,CASTPGTLRGYGYTF
TRBJ1-6,TRBV28,CASTSGTLNSPLHF
TRBJ2-3,TRBV2,CASSSGTGITDTQYF
TRBJ2-5,TRBV5-1,CASSLAQRVETQYF
TRBJ2-2,TRBV7-2,CASSLGVGATGELFF
TRBJ2-5,TRBV20-1,CSALSGQDETQYF
TRBJ2-7,TRBV6-2/TRBV6-3,CASSYQYEQYF
TRBJ2-4,TRBV4-2,CASSQAGAISPKNIQYF
TRBJ1-6,TRBV29-1,CSVSVQANSPLHF
TRBJ2-5,TRBV7-2,CASSQGGAQGAETQYF
TRBJ1-4,TRBV25-1,CASSDGRYNEKLFF
TRBJ2-3,TRBV11-2,CASSFRGTRSDTQYF
TRBJ1-1,TRBV6-2/TRBV6-3,CASSYSGGKNTEAFF